What follows describes a single T cell receptor beta chain. Its antigen remains unknown. This specimen belongs to a study of CD8 T cells in Susac syndrome. The study's findings and limits: The study conceded that relatively few individuals underwent its TCR sequencing and HLA analysis.

The multiple sclerosis controls were treatment-naive patients with relapsing-remitting disease that was stable or active. The CDR3 totals 15 residues. CDR1 and CDR2 from the germline V gene are SGHTA and FQGNSA. With 4 bases removed from V and 2 bases from J, the gap between germline ends came to 12 bases. The RNA, about 0.45 to 1 ug, was put through reverse transcription using random hexamers. Amplification of TCR beta CDR3 used immunoSEQ multiplex PCR across 54 Vbeta and 13 Jbeta. TCRdb ran MiXCR on the immunoSEQ multiplex PCR reads and lists one entry per CDR3 protein. The sample lists about 300,000 distinct CDR3 sequences, roughly 85% occurring once.

The V call is TRBV7-2, the J call TRBJ2-1; D might be TRBD2 (5 bases). The sequencing input was CD8+ T cells from PBMCs. This TCR came from a human donor with multiple sclerosis. CDR3 loop: CASSSLGGPYNEQFF. CDR3 nucleotides: TGTGCCAGCAGCTCCCTCGGAGGCCCCTACAATGAGCAGTTCTTC.